These 5 T cell receptor beta chains originate from one sample sequenced in a study of monozygotic twins with inflammatory bowel disease. TCRdb re-called the 5' RACE reads and gives one entry per CDR3 protein, without DNA. Its table lists approximately 150,000 distinct CDR3 sequences. Sequencing was carried out using blood. The receptors stem from a human donor with ulcerative colitis or Crohn's disease, or a healthy co-twin of an affected twin (not recorded which).

The chain couples TRBV7-2 to TRBJ2-7; no DNA is available, so the TRBD1 call from TCRdb remains unchecked. From germline, CDR1 is SGHTA and CDR2 FQGNSA. The CDR3 loop spans 14 amino acids. The chain's CDR3 is CASSLRDSDYEQYF.

The V call is TRBV6-1, the J call TRBJ1-3. There are 14 residues in the CDR3. Germline-derived CDR1 and CDR2 are MNHNS and SASEGT. CDR3 in amino acids: CASTAGRAGNTIYF.

The chain employs TRBV6-6 and TRBJ1-2; TCRdb indicates TRBD1, and absent DNA this call remains unverified. CDR1 is MNHNY and CDR2 is SVGAGI in the germline V gene (reference sequence). The CDR3 is 14 amino acids. Here the CDR3 reads CASRGQGRNDGYTF.

This rearrangement joins TRBV7-9 to TRBJ2-5; there is no DNA to check the TCRdb D call of TRBD2. The CDR3 spans 13 residues. Looked up from germline, CDR1 is SEHNR and CDR2 is FQNEAQ (reference sequence). CDR3 sequence: CASRRGAAETQYF.

The V call is TRBV5-1, the J call TRBJ1-3; the D call of TRBD1 rests on TCRdb alone, since no DNA is present to check it. The CDR3 covers 15 residues. Germline CDR1 SGHRS, CDR2 YFSETQ. The CDR3 loop reads CASSFDRGGGNTIYF. Together with reference TRBV5-1 and TRBJ1-3, the CDR3 gives the full variable domain: KAGVTQTPRYLIKTRGQQVTLSCSPISGHRSVSWYQQTPGQGLQFLFEYFSETQRNKGNFPGRFSGRQFSNSRSEMNVSTLELGDSALYLCASSFDRGGGNTIYFGEGSWLTVV.